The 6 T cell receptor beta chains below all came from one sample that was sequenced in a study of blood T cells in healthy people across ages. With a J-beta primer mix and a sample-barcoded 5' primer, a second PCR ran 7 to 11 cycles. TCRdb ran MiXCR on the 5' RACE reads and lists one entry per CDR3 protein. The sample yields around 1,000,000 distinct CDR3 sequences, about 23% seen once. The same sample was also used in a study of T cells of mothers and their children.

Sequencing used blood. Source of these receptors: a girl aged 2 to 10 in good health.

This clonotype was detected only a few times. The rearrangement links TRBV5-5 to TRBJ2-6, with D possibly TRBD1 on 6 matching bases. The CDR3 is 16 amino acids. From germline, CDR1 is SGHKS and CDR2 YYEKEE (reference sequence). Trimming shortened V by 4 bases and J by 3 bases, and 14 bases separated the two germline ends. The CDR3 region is CASSPTGLSGANVLTF. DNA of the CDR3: TGTGCCAGCAGCCCGACAGGTTTGAGTGGGGCCAACGTCCTGACTTTC.

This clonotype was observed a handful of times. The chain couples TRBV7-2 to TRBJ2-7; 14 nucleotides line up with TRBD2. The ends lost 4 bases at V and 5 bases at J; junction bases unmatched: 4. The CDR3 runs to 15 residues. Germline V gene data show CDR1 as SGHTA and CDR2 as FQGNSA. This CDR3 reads CASSSGLAGVDEQYF. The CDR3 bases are TGTGCCAGCAGCTCGGGACTAGCGGGAGTAGACGAGCAGTACTTC.

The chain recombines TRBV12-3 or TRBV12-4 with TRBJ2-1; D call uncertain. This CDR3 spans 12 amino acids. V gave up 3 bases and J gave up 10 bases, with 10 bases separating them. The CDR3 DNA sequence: TGTGCCAGCAGTTTTGGTCTCTCGGAGCAGTTCTTC. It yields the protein CASSFGLSEQFF.

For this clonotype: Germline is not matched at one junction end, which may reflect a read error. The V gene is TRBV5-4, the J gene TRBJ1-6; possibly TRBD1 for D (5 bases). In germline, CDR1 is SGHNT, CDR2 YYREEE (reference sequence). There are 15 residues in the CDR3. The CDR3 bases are TGTGCCAGCAGCTTTTTCGGGGACTATGATTCACCCCTCCACTTT. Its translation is CASSFFGDYDSPLHF.

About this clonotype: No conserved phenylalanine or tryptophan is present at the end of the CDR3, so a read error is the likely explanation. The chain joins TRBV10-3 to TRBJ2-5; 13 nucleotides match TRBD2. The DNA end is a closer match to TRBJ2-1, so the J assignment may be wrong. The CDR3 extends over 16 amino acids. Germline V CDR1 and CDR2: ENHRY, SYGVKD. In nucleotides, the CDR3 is TGTGCCATCAGTGAGAGGGGGACTAGCGGGGACAATGAGCAGTTCCTC. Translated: CAISERGTSGDNEQFL.

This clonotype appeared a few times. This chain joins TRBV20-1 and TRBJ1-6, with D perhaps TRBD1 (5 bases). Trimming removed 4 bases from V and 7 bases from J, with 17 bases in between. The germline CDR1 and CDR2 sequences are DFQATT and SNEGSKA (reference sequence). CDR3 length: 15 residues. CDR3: CSAIGGNLQNSPLHF. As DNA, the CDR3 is TGCAGTGCTATCGGGGGGAATTTACAAAATTCACCCCTCCACTTT.